This entry concerns a single T cell receptor beta chain. This clone's antigen is unknown. The sample holds no much larger clone one base away, and base qualities are not on file. These data originate in a study of shared clonotypes between healthy human individuals (dated by TCRdb to about 2020). A note on the overall study: A couple of women and a few men aged 18 to 49 years were included in the cohort. Between about 0.85 and 9.5 billion PBMCs per donor were obtained by leukapheresis. Different laboratories and diverse techniques were used to prepare libraries and sequence TCR repertoires, to increase sequencing depth and limit assay-specific biases. To estimate repertoire size and how much clonotype sharing occurs between individuals, the study deeply sequenced the blood TCR repertoires of a handful of healthy adults. For each donor, CD4 naive and CD4 memory were each run on three plates, CD8 naive on two plates, and CD8 memory on one plate.

TCR CDR3 regions were amplified from genomic DNA by multiplex PCR using the deep immunoSEQ assay. Genomic DNA extracted from each cell subset was distributed evenly over all wells of several immunoSEQ 96-well plates, and each plate served as one replicate. Each replicate PCR for sorted subsets received around 200 ng genomic DNA, equal to roughly 29,000 T cell genomes. Purified libraries were quantified with a Qubit 3.0 fluorometer, sized on a Bioanalyzer 2100, and re-quantified with the KAPA Library Quantification kit. A separate single-read 150-cycle Illumina NextSeq 550 flow cell was used to sequence each immunoSEQ 96-well plate. The authors' pipeline ran thus. The immunoSEQ output contained only junctional sequences without quality scores, so filtering could not match that applied to full-length reads. To assign V/J genes and CDR3, sequences were annotated against IMGT germline references using PyIR, a Python wrapper for IgBLAST v1.9. Any read was removed if the V/J assignment was weak (E-value above 1e-6), the CDR3 was missing, or the read contained stop codons, out-of-frame junctions, or ambiguous translated residues. V3J clonotypes were defined as sequences sharing an identical inferred V gene, J gene, and CDR3 amino acid sequence. Percentage overlap between repertoires was calculated by dividing the number of shared unique clonotypes by the size of the smaller repertoire. Repertoire richness was assessed with RTK rarefaction, the Chao1 estimator, and Recon v2.1 estimates of unobserved clonotypes. For all TCRbeta clonotypes obtained by the gDNA method from a handful of donors, generation probabilities were computed with OLGA. Sourced from immuneACCESS, this table was stored by TCRdb with only in-frame sequences that have V and J called. A share of the clones is absent; for the studies checked, an unresolved V gene accounts for under half, and the remainder has no known explanation. V and J calls and clone size are copied from that table; D and trimming were computed from the DNA. The sample table holds 450,000 to 700,000 clones, of which around 95% were seen once. The ten largest clones capture roughly 0.1% of the sample.

For the CD8 naive samples, CD45RO-negative cells were positively selected for CCR7, yielding a CD45RA+CCR7+ population from which TemRA cells were excluded. The donors were healthy, HIV-negative adults who had no recently reported acute infections or vaccinations. Only Caucasian adults living in Nashville, Tennessee, USA were represented among the donors. Blood was obtained by leukapheresis, after which PBMCs were separated by Ficoll-Histopaque density gradient centrifugation and cryopreserved in liquid nitrogen vapor phase. Analytical flow cytometry was used to check the purity and quantity of every magnetically sorted T cell population. From each sorted fraction, genomic DNA was isolated and quantified by UV absorbance on a Nanodrop 2000c. Inclusive of the bounding cysteine and phenylalanine, the CDR3 is 15 residues long. Of all the DNA, just the CDR3 is kept, 45 bases in frame from base 1. The germline V gene specifies SGHDT as CDR1 and YYEEEE as CDR2. Trimming takes 4 bases off V and 7 bases off J; junction bases not matched to a gene: 7.

The full study reports these points: Rarefaction of sorted-subset datasets indicated incomplete sequencing despite the large sequencing depth. Clonotypes shared by all four sorted-subset donors showed higher generation probabilities than non-shared clonotypes. Sharing across four donors was observed for about 5% of naive CD4, 3.5% of naive CD8, about 2.5% of memory CD4, and less than 0.45% of memory CD8 clonotypes. Pairwise subsampling led to the expectation that sequencing depth would affect the degree of clonotype sharing among donors. Sampling was limited to blood, and TCR repertoires in tissue likely differ from TCR repertoires in blood. The small number of donors limited the genetic and exposure-history diversity represented. Estimated clonotype richness was generally larger for naive than for memory subsets.

The rearranged chain carries TRBV5-6 and TRBJ2-2; 10 junctional bases match TRBD2. The sequence was obtained from a woman in her 30s in good health. Sequenced sample: naive CD8+ T cells sorted from blood. The intended sense of this specimen's cell subset or site label: CD45RA+CCR7+. In nucleotides, the sequence is TGTGCCAGCAGCACAGCGGGAGGGCCCGACGGGGAGCTGTTTTTT. The resulting protein is CASSTAGGPDGELFF. The CDR3, completed at both ends by the reference TRBV5-6 and TRBJ2-2 genes, gives the full variable domain DAGVTQSPTHLIKTRGQQVTLRCSPKSGHDTVSWYQQALGQGPQFIFQYYEEEERQRGNFPDRFSGHQFPNYSSELNVNALLLGDSALYLCASSTAGGPDGELFFGEGSRLTVL.